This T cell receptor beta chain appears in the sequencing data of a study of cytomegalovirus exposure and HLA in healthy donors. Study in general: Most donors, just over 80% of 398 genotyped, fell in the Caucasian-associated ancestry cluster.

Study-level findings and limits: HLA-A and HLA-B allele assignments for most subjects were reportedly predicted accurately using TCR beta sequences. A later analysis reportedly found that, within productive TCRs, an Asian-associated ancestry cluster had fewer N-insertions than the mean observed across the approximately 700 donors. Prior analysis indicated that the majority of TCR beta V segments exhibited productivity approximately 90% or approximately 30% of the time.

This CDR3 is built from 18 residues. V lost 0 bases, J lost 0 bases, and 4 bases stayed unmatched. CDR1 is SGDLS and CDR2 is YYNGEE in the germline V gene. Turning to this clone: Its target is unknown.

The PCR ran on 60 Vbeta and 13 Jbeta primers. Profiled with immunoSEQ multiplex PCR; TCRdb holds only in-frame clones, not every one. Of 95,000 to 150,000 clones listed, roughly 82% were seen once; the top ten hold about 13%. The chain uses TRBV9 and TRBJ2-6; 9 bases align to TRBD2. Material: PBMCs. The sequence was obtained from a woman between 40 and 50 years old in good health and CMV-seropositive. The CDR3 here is CASSVVLAGSSGANVLTF. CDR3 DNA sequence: TGTGCCAGCAGCGTAGTTCTAGCGGGGAGCTCTGGGGCCAACGTCCTGACTTTC.